This TCR beta chain was identified in a study of blood T cell repertoires in COVID-19. The germline gives CDR1 MDHEN, CDR2 SYDVKM. V trimming: 4 bases; J trimming: 2 bases; junction bases outside the gene matches: 7. The CDR3 is 16 residues long. Data came from immunoSEQ multiplex PCR; TCRdb stores just in-frame clones and leaves some out. The profile shows more than 150,000 clones, about nine tenths of them singletons. The sequencing sample was made of peripheral blood. The TCR comes from an older man with active or convalescent COVID-19. The chain links TRBV28 to TRBJ2-5; 10 bases fit TRBD1. CDR3 sequence (DNA): TGTGCCAGCAGTTCCGGGACAGGGGTAAATCAAGAGACCCAGTACTTC. Protein product: CASSSGTGVNQETQYF.